This TCR beta chain was recorded in a study of T cell responses to AZD1222 COVID-19 vaccine. Repertoires were generated with immunoSEQ multiplex PCR, while TCRdb's copy carries only in-frame clones and drops some. The sample contains 95,000 to 150,000 clones, over 80% of which appear only once. Turning to this clone: Its target is unknown.

Study results and limitations: Reportedly, nearly half of unique spike TCRs recognized epitopes outside B.1.351/B.1.1.7 mutations. Clonal diversity was possibly underestimated, and the donors were mostly white British, with more females. Repertoires were obtained only post-peak T cell response.

This specimen was peripheral blood, taken on day 0 of AZD1222 vaccination. The TCR sequence derives from an adult in good health.

CDR3 in amino acids: CASSQDPGGYSTGELFF. The CDR3 nucleotides read TGCGCCAGCAGCCAAGATCCTGGGGGGTATAGCACCGGGGAGCTGTTTTTT. The chain employs TRBV4-1 and TRBJ2-2; possibly TRBD2 for D (6 bases). From germline, CDR1 is MGHRA and CDR2 YSYEKL. Trimming removed 0 bases at V and 4 bases at J, with 15 bases between. This CDR3 spans 17 amino acids.